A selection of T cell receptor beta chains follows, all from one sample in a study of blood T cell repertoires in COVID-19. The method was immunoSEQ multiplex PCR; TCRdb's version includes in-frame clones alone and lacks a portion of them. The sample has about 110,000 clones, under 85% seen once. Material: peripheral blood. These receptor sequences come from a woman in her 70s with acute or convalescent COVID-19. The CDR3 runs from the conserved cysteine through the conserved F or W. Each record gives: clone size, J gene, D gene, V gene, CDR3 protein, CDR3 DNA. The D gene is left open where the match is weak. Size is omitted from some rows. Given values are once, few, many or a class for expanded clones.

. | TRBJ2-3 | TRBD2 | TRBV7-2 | CASSAGVAGWGGTQYF | TGTGCCAGCAGCGCGGGAGTAGCGGGCTGGGGCGGTACGCAGTATTTT
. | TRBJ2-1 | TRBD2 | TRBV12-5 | CASGSGTSGGHEQFF | TGTGCTAGTGGTTCTGGGACTAGCGGGGGCCATGAGCAGTTCTTC
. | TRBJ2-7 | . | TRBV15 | CATSRQYYEQYF | TGTGCCACCAGCAGGCAGTATTACGAGCAGTACTTC
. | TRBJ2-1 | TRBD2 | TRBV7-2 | CASSPGTSMGSEQFF | TGTGCCAGCAGCCCAGGGACTAGCATGGGGAGTGAGCAGTTCTTC
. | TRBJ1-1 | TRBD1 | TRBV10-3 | CAIRGQEQNTEAFF | TGTGCCATCAGGGGACAGGAACAGAACACTGAAGCTTTCTTT
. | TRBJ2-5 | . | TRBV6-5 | CASSYPPGVGETQYF | TGTGCCAGCAGTTACCCCCCCGGGGTGGGAGAGACCCAGTACTTC
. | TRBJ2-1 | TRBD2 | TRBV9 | CASSVALREDTNEQFF | TGTGCCAGCAGCGTAGCGTTGCGGGAGGATACAAATGAGCAGTTCTTC
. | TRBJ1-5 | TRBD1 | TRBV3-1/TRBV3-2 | CASSQGQGGTGNQPQHF | TGTGCCAGCAGCCAAGGACAGGGGGGAACGGGCAATCAGCCCCAGCATTTT
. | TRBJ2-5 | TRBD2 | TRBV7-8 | CASSFPRRLAGGRETQYF | TGTGCCAGCAGCTTCCCGAGGCGTCTAGCGGGAGGACGAGAGACCCAGTACTTC
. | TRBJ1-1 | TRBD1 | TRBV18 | CASSLSAGGVHTEAFF | TGTGCCAGCTCACTCTCAGCAGGGGGTGTGCACACTGAAGCTTTCTTT
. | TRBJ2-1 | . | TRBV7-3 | CASSLGRRWYRVDNEQFF | TGTGCCAGCAGCTTAGGTAGGAGGTGGTACAGGGTTGACAATGAGCAGTTCTTC
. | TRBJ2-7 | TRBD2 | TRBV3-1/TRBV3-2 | CASGRAASGKGEQYF | TGTGCCAGCGGCCGGGCGGCTAGCGGGAAGGGGGAGCAGTACTTC
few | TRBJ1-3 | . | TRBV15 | CATSRDLGAIPGNTIYF | TGTGCCACCAGCAGAGATTTGGGGGCCATCCCGGGAAACACCATATATTTT
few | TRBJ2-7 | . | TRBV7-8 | CASSSTYEQYF | TGTGCCAGCAGCTCAACCTACGAGCAGTACTTC
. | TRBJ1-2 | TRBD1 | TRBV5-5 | CASSPDRDGYTF | TGTGCCAGCAGCCCGGACAGGGATGGCTACACCTTC
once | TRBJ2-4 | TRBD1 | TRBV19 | CASSNYRGEPQYF | TGTGCCAGTAGTAACTACAGGGGGGAGCCCCAGTACTTC
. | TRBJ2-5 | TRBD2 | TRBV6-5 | CASSPSGGPSETQYF | TGTGCCAGCAGTCCAAGCGGGGGGCCATCAGAGACCCAGTACTTC
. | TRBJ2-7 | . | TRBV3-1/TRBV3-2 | CASSQVNRKTYEQYF | TGTGCCAGCAGCCAGGTTAACAGGAAGACCTACGAGCAGTACTTC
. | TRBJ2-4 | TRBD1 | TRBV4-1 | CASSQPTGSAKNIQYF | TGCGCCAGCAGCCAGCCGACAGGGTCGGCCAAAAACATTCAGTACTTC
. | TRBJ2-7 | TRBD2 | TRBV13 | CASSPAAGRLSYEQYF | TGTGCCAGCAGCCCAGCAGCGGGAAGACTCTCCTACGAGCAGTACTTC
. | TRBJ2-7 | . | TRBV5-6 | CASSLVLGSGGAEQYF | TGTGCCAGCAGCTTGGTATTGGGTAGTGGAGGTGCCGAGCAGTACTTC
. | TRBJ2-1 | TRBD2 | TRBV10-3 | CAIKASGASNEQFF | TGTGCCATCAAGGCTAGCGGGGCGTCCAATGAGCAGTTCTTC
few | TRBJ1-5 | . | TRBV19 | CASSIPGAIKPQHF | TGTGCCAGTAGTATACCAGGGGCAATCAAGCCCCAGCATTTT
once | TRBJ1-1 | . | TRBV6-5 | CASSFEGKAEAFF | TGTGCCAGCAGTTTTGAAGGAAAAGCGGAAGCTTTCTTT
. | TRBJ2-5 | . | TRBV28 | CASSFSRGRDGTQYF | TGTGCCAGCAGTTTCTCCAGGGGCCGAGATGGGACCCAGTACTTC
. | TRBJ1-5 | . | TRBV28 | CASSSPGEGNQPQHF | TGTGCCAGCAGTTCCCCGGGAGAGGGAAATCAGCCCCAGCATTTT
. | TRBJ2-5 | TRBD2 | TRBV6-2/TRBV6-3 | CASSYRLAGGENQETQYF | TGTGCCAGCAGTTACAGACTAGCGGGGGGCGAAAACCAAGAGACCCAGTACTTC
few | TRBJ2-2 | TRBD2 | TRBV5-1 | CASSLGSTSGGTGELFF | TGCGCCAGCAGCCTTGGATCGACTAGCGGCGGCACCGGGGAGCTGTTTTTT
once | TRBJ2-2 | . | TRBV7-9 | CASSLGGPGPGELFF | TGTGCCAGCAGCTTAGGGGGGCCGGGGCCCGGGGAGCTGTTTTTT
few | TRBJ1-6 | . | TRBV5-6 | CASSLVEGYYNSPLHF | TGTGCCAGCAGCTTGGTGGAGGGCTACTATAATTCACCCCTCCACTTT